This T cell receptor beta chain stems from a study of vaccination effects on CD4 cells after COVID-19. Turning to the study itself: Specimens were obtained from two convalescent patients 16 days and one week prior to vaccination.

Remarks on this clone: Antigen specificity is unknown.

The J segment lost 4 bases and the V segment lost 6 bases, leaving 8 bases of the junction unmatched. In germline, CDR1 is MNHEY, CDR2 SMNVEV (reference sequence). The CDR3 runs 14 residues. Data came from immunoSEQ multiplex PCR; TCRdb stores just in-frame clones and leaves some out. The table includes 55,000 to 90,000 clones, around 72% detected once. Before sequencing, viral peptide pools were used by the ViraFEST assay to expand antigen-specific CD4+ T cells. Scientists isolated CD4+ T cells after a roughly 10-day culture period ended. According to PCR results, the person was infected with SARS-CoV-2 between March and December 2020. Wells each received around 2.2 million PBMC, cultured with approximately 9.1 IU/ml IL-2 and roughly 10 ug/ml peptides. The authors exchanged half the medium for IL-2 medium on days 3 and 7.

Sequenced material: CD4+ T cells from PBMCs cultured with HIV peptides, taken before COVID-19 vaccination. Subset reported: HIV-1 Nef peptide pool negative control/reference culture. V is TRBV27 and J is TRBJ1-1; the match to TRBD1 covers 7 bases. This clonotype originated in a human donor who had a prior SARS-CoV-2 infection. CDR3 loop: CASRIDRVRTEAFF. As DNA, the CDR3 is TGTGCCAGCAGAATAGACAGGGTTCGCACTGAAGCTTTCTTT.